A single TCR beta chain is shown here with its context. Repertoires were generated with immunoSEQ multiplex PCR, while TCRdb's copy carries only in-frame clones and drops some. The table shows roughly 100,000 clones, with roughly nine tenths occurring only once. These data are taken from a study of T cell responses to AZD1222 COVID-19 vaccine. CDR3 length: 13 residues. V was cut by 2 bases and J by 6 bases, with 9 bases left in between. From germline, CDR1 is SGHRS and CDR2 YFSETQ. Here the sequenced sample was peripheral blood, taken on day 0 of AZD1222 vaccination. The source of this sequence is an adult in good health. The rearrangement joins TRBV5-1 to TRBJ2-1, with D uncertain. The CDR3 DNA sequence: TGCGCCAGCAGCTTTGAGGCCAGCAATGAGCAGTTCTTC. Translating gives CASSFEASNEQFF.